Listed below are T cell receptor beta chains from one sample, sequenced in a study of shared clonotypes between healthy human individuals. Assay used: immunoSEQ multiplex PCR; TCRdb lists only in-frame clones, some missing. The repertoire has more than 2 million clones, just under 95% of them found once; the top ten carry more than 1.5%. The specimen sequenced was naive CD8+ T cells from PBMCs. The receptors derive from a man aged 18 to 30 in good health. Some clones in this sample may be carry-over from other donors' samples. Both conserved end residues are part of each CDR3. D genes are given only for firm matches. Clone size is stated in some rows and not others, as once, few, many or a class when expanded.

d_gene	v_gene	abundance	j_gene	CDR3nt	CDR3aa
TRBD2	TRBV4-1	.	TRBJ2-5	TGCGCCAGCAGACAGTTGGCGGGAGGTTTAAAGACCCAGTACTTC	CASRQLAGGLKTQYF
TRBD2	TRBV7-3	once	TRBJ2-1	TGTGCCAGCAGCCCGATAGCGGGAGGGCCTTACAATGAGCAGTTCTTC	CASSPIAGGPYNEQFF
TRBD1	TRBV5-4	.	TRBJ2-7	TGTGCCAGCAGCTTAAGGACAGGGGGCCAGTACGAGCAGTACTTC	CASSLRTGGQYEQYF
TRBD1	TRBV27	few	TRBJ1-4	TGTGCCAGCAGTGTTAGGGGGCTGGATGAAAAACTGTTTTTT	CASSVRGLDEKLFF
.	TRBV29-1	.	TRBJ2-7	TGCAGCGTTGAAGGTCCCGAGCAGTACTTC	CSVEGPEQYF
TRBD2	TRBV19	.	TRBJ2-5	TGTGCCAGTGGGTTGGGGACTAGCGACCAAGAGACCCAGTACTTC	CASGLGTSDQETQYF
.	TRBV9	.	TRBJ2-5	TGTGCCAGCAGCGTAGCAGGTAACCTCCAAGAGACCCAGTACTTC	CASSVAGNLQETQYF
.	TRBV6-5	.	TRBJ2-2	TGTGCCAGCAAAGGGGACACCCTCACCGGGGAGCTGTTTTTT	CASKGDTLTGELFF
.	TRBV27	.	TRBJ1-5	TGTGCCAGCAGTTTTAGGGGTGGGTGGCCCCAGCATTTT	CASSFRGGWPQHF
.	TRBV27	.	TRBJ2-1	TGTGCCAGCAGTCCCAGGATGAATCCCTACAATGAGCAGTTCTTC	CASSPRMNPYNEQFF
TRBD1	TRBV6-1	.	TRBJ2-7	TGTGCCAGCAACGGGGACAGGGGATCCTACGAGCAGTACTTC	CASNGDRGSYEQYF
TRBD1	TRBV27	.	TRBJ2-3	TGTGCCAGCAGTTTAGACATCCCACAGGGGAATACGCAGTATTTT	CASSLDIPQGNTQYF
TRBD1	TRBV27	.	TRBJ1-2	TGTGCCAGCAGTCTGAGACAGGGCCTAGTCTATGGCTACACCTTC	CASSLRQGLVYGYTF
TRBD2	TRBV5-4	.	TRBJ2-3	TGTGCCAGCAGCTTTAGGCGGGAGAGCACAGATACGCAGTATTTT	CASSFRRESTDTQYF
.	TRBV27	.	TRBJ2-1	TGTGCCAGCAGTTTAAGTACCTACAATGAGCAGTTCTTC	CASSLSTYNEQFF
.	TRBV29-1	.	TRBJ1-2	TGCAGCGTTGAAGATTGGACGTCAGACTATGGCTACACCTTC	CSVEDWTSDYGYTF
.	TRBV5-8	.	TRBJ2-7	TGTGCCAGCAATTGGGGGGGGCTCGACGAGCAGTACTTC	CASNWGGLDEQYF
.	TRBV2	.	TRBJ1-5	TGTGCCAGCAGTGCCCCCATTGGTACTCAGCCCCAGCATTTT	CASSAPIGTQPQHF
.	TRBV27	.	TRBJ1-5	TGTGCCAGCAGTTCGGATGGCAATCAGCCCCAGCATTTT	CASSSDGNQPQHF
.	TRBV5-1	.	TRBJ2-7	TGCGCCAGCAGCTTGGGGATCAATTCCTACGAGCAGTACTTC	CASSLGINSYEQYF
TRBD1	TRBV5-5	.	TRBJ1-1	TGTGCCAGCAGAGTCTTCAGGACAGGACCTTCTGAAGCTTTCTTT	CASRVFRTGPSEAFF
TRBD1	TRBV19	.	TRBJ2-7	TGTGCCAGTAGTACCAGAGGGACAGGCTACGAGCAGTACTTC	CASSTRGTGYEQYF
.	TRBV19	.	TRBJ1-1	TGTGCCAGTAGGTGGGTGGGGACGAACACTGAAGCTTTCTTT	CASRWVGTNTEAFF
.	TRBV10-3	.	TRBJ2-7	TGTGCCATCAATTTTAAGGTGACTGGTACCTACGAGCAGTACTTC	CAINFKVTGTYEQYF
.	TRBV28	.	TRBJ2-3	TGTGCCAGCAGTTTCCTCCATAGCACAGATACGCAGTATTTT	CASSFLHSTDTQYF
.	TRBV4-2	.	TRBJ1-5	TGTGCCAGCAGCCAAGCTATTAATCAGCCCCAGCATTTT	CASSQAINQPQHF
.	TRBV28	.	TRBJ2-2	TGTGCCAGCAGTTTAGAAGGTACCTGGATCGGGGAGCTGTTTTTT	CASSLEGTWIGELFF
TRBD1	TRBV4-1	.	TRBJ2-1	TGCGCCAGCAGCCAAGCTGGACAGGGGGCTAATGAGCAGTTCTTC	CASSQAGQGANEQFF
.	TRBV7-9	.	TRBJ2-2	TGTGCCAGCAGCTCTACAGATCTGAACACCGGGGAGCTGTTTTTT	CASSSTDLNTGELFF
.	TRBV11-3	.	TRBJ2-1	TGTGCCAGCAGCCTGAGACAGGTCGATGAGCAGTTCTTC	CASSLRQVDEQFF
TRBD1	TRBV28	.	TRBJ2-3	TGTGCCAGCACCGATCCGGCCGGGACAGGGGGCACAGATACGCAGTATTTT	CASTDPAGTGGTDTQYF
.	TRBV14	.	TRBJ2-7	TGTGCCAGCAGCCAAGATCGGGGCCTGGGAAGGCACGAGCAGTACTTC	CASSQDRGLGRHEQYF
TRBD2	TRBV7-3	.	TRBJ2-7	TGTGCCAGCAGCTTGTCGGGGGGAGGCGAATACGAGCAGTACTTC	CASSLSGGGEYEQYF
TRBD1	TRBV28	.	TRBJ2-3	TGTGCCAGCAGTTCATCTTACGGGACAGGGGCATTTACAGATACGCAGTATTTT	CASSSSYGTGAFTDTQYF
TRBD1	TRBV11-2	once	TRBJ2-1	TGTGCCAGCAGCTTGGGGACAGGGGGGTCCCATGAGCAGTTCTTC	CASSLGTGGSHEQFF
TRBD2	TRBV18	.	TRBJ2-1	TGTGCCAGCTCAGAACGGACTAGCGCTTACAATGAGCAGTTCTTC	CASSERTSAYNEQFF
TRBD2	TRBV12-5	.	TRBJ2-1	TGTGCTAGTGGTTTGGCGATGTCTAGCGGGAGGGTGTATGAGCAGTTCTTC	CASGLAMSSGRVYEQFF
.	TRBV9	.	TRBJ2-1	TGTGCCAGCAGCGTATTCAGTCGTTTCACCAACTCCTACAATGAGCAGTTCTTC	CASSVFSRFTNSYNEQFF
.	TRBV7-2	.	TRBJ2-5	TGTGCCAGCAGCTGGGACACAAGGGAGACCCAGTACTTC	CASSWDTRETQYF
TRBD1	TRBV6-4	.	TRBJ2-1	TGTGCCAGCAGTGCCGACAGGGGTTGGTACAATGAGCAGTTCTTC	CASSADRGWYNEQFF
.	TRBV7-9	.	TRBJ2-7	TGTGCCAGCAGCTTAGATCCAGGGGCCTACGAGCAGTACTTC	CASSLDPGAYEQYF
TRBD1	TRBV25-1	.	TRBJ1-4	TGTGCCAGCAGTGAATATTTCGCGACAGGGGGAACTAATGAAAAACTGTTTTTT	CASSEYFATGGTNEKLFF
TRBD2	TRBV27	.	TRBJ2-3	TGTGCCAGCTGGACTAGATCATTGGCAGATACGCAGTATTTT	CASWTRSLADTQYF
TRBD1	TRBV27	.	TRBJ2-1	TGTGCCAGCAGTTCCCGACAGGGTAGCAATGAGCAGTTCTTC	CASSSRQGSNEQFF
.	TRBV2	.	TRBJ2-7	TGTGCCAGCAGTGACCGGGCTTGGGACGGTGCCTACGAGCAGTACTTC	CASSDRAWDGAYEQYF
TRBD1	TRBV27	.	TRBJ2-7	TGTGCCAGCAGTCCGGCTATAAGGACAGGGGGCTACGAGCAGTACTTC	CASSPAIRTGGYEQYF
.	TRBV11-2	.	TRBJ2-2	TGTGCCAGCAGCCAAGACCCCACCGGGGAGTACACCGGGGAGCTGTTTTTT	CASSQDPTGEYTGELFF
TRBD2	TRBV7-9	.	TRBJ2-5	TGTGCCAGCAGACCGGCGAGCGGGAGTTCGGAGACCCAGTACTTC	CASRPASGSSETQYF
TRBD1	TRBV28	.	TRBJ2-3	TGTGCCGGCTGGGACAGGAGGACAGATACGCAGTATTTT	CAGWDRRTDTQYF
.	TRBV19	.	TRBJ2-7	TGTGCCAGTAGTACCCGGACCCGGGACGAGCAGTACTTC	CASSTRTRDEQYF
TRBD1	TRBV27	.	TRBJ1-5	TGTGCCAGCAGTTTAGGTCCTGGGACAGGGAGCAATCAGCCCCAGCATTTT	CASSLGPGTGSNQPQHF